This section outlines one T cell receptor beta chain sequence together with its context. Method: immunoSEQ multiplex PCR; TCRdb's copy keeps in-frame clones and lacks some. This table holds fewer than 250,000 clones, 65% to 85% found once. This sample stems from a study of blood T cell repertoires in COVID-19. Study-wide background: Sources were T cells, B-cell-depleted T cells, or PBMCs; the material itself was cDNA or gDNA.

In germline, CDR1 is SQVTM, CDR2 ANQGSEA. This CDR3 contains 16 residues. Between the trimmed V and J ends, which lost 6 bases and 7 bases, there was a span of 24 bases. V gene TRBV29-1 combines with J gene TRBJ1-4; D call uncertain. The receptor was isolated from a woman in her 30s who had been exposed to COVID-19. Sequencing used PBMCs or T cells enriched from blood (not recorded which). DNA of the CDR3: TGCAGCGTCGCCGGAGAGGGAGGAGGTTATAGTGAAAAACTGTTTTTT. Translation gives CSVAGEGGGYSEKLFF.